This record covers a single T cell receptor beta chain. The CDR3 spans 13 residues. The germline V gene encodes CDR1 SGHAT and CDR2 FQNNGV. V was shortened by 0 bases and J by 10 bases, with 12 bases between the two germline ends. The data are from a study of blood T cell dynamics during melanoma immunotherapy. Time point: week 3, after first cycle of checkpoint inhibitor. The table came from immunoSEQ multiplex PCR; TCRdb's copy has only in-frame clones and leaves some out. The sample holds roughly 11,000 clones, about nine tenths seen once. The TCR was taken from a human donor with melanoma. The rearrangement joins TRBV11-2 to TRBJ1-1; tentative D call: TRBD1 (6 bases). The source was blood, collected from a patient treated with checkpoint blockade. CDR3 in amino acids: CASSLDRGGGAFF. The CDR3 bases are TGTGCCAGCAGCTTAGATCGGGGAGGGGGAGCTTTCTTT.